This T cell receptor beta chain was obtained from a study of blood T cells in healthy people across ages. Study-wide findings and caveats: Leaving the PBMCs unsorted stopped any conclusive comparison of naive versus antigen-experienced cells. Long-lived donors exceeded aged donors in naive CD4+ cells and diversity.

CDR3 length equals 15 residues. In germline, CDR1 is SGHTA, CDR2 FQGTGA. Unmatched junction bases numbered 9, after V lost 5 bases and J lost 5 bases. This clonotype was observed a few times. Its specificity is not known. PCR was performed a second time for about 7 to 12 cycles using a sample-barcoded 5' primer and a J-beta primer mix. A template-switch adaptor containing 12 random nucleotides labeled each cDNA molecule. A single record per CDR3 protein comes from TCRdb applying MiXCR to the 5' RACE reads. The sample carries just under 750,000 distinct CDR3 sequences, 22% recorded once. The specimen sequenced was blood. The sequence was collected from a man in his 70s in good health. This chain links TRBV7-3 with TRBJ2-3; 8 positions agree with TRBD2. CDR3 DNA sequence: TGTGCCAGCAGCCCCCTCGGGACTAGGAAAGATACGCAGTATTTT. Its translation is CASSPLGTRKDTQYF.